This T cell receptor (beta chain) was observed in a study of early stage breast cancer tumors. As concerns this clone: The antigen is undetermined.

Notes on the study in general: Enriched TCRB sequences shared across patients were mostly commonly generated sequences. Tumors had about 2.5-fold higher T cell density and higher clonality than adjacent normal breast tissue.

The table came from immunoSEQ multiplex PCR; TCRdb's copy has only in-frame clones and leaves some out. The profile shows around 78,000 clones, around four fifths of them singletons. The CDR3 is 14 amino acids. The germline V and J ends were trimmed by 4 bases and 1 base, with 10 bases remaining between them. CDR1 is SGHRS and CDR2 is YFSETQ in the germline V gene. The chain is built from TRBV5-1 and TRBJ2-3, with D possibly TRBD1 on 5 matching bases. Sequencing was carried out using blood. This sequence was found in a person aged 55 to 75 with breast cancer. The CDR3 coding sequence is TGCGCCAGCAGCAGGATACAGGGCACAGATACGCAGTATTTT. Translation: CASSRIQGTDTQYF. Combining the CDR3 with reference TRBV5-1 and TRBJ2-3 gives the whole variable domain KAGVTQTPRYLIKTRGQQVTLSCSPISGHRSVSWYQQTPGQGLQFLFEYFSETQRNKGNFPGRFSGRQFSNSRSEMNVSTLELGDSALYLCASSRIQGTDTQYFGPGTRLTVL.